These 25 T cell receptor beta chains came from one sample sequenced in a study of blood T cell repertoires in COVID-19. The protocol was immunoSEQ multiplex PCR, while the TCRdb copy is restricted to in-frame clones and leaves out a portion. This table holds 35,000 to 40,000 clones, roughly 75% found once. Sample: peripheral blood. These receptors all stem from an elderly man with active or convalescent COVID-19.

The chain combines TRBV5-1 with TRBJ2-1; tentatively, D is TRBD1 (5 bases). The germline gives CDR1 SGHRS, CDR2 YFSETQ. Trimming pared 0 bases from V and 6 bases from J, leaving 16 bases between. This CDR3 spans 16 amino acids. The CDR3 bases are TGCGCCAGCAGCTTGGACCGGCCAGGGCAGACCAATGAGCAGTTCTTC. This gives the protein CASSLDRPGQTNEQFF.

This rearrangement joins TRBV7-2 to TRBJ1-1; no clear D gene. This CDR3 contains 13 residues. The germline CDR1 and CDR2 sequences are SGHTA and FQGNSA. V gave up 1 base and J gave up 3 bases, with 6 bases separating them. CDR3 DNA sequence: TGTGCCAGCAGCTTAGACACCTACACTGAAGCTTTCTTT. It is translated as CASSLDTYTEAFF. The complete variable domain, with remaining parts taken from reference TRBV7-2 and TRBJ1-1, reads GAGVSQSPSNKVTEKGKDVELRCDPISGHTALYWYRQSLGQGLEFLIYFQGNSAPDKSGLPSDRFSAERTGGSVSTLTIQRTQQEDSAVYLCASSLDTYTEAFFGQGTRLTVV.

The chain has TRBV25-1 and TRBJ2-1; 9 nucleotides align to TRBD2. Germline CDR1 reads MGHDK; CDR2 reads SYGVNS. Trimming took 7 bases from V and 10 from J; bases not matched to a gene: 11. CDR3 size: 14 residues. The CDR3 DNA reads TGTGCCAGCATGCGAGCGGGGGGTGGTGGAGAGCAGTTCTTC. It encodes CASMRAGGGGEQFF.

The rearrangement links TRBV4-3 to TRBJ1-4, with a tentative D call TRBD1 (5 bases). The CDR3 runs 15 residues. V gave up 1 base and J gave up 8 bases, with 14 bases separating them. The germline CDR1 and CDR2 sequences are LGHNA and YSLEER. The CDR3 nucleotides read TGCGCCAGCAGCCAAGGCGGGGGTCGGGGCGAAAAACTGTTTTTT. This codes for CASSQGGGRGEKLFF.

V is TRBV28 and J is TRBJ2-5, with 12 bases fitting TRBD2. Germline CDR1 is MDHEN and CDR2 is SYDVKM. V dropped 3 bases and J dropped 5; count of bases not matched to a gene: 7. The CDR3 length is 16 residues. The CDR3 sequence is CASSFLASGGEETQYF. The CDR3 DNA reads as TGTGCCAGCAGTTTTTTGGCTAGCGGGGGGGAGGAGACCCAGTACTTC.

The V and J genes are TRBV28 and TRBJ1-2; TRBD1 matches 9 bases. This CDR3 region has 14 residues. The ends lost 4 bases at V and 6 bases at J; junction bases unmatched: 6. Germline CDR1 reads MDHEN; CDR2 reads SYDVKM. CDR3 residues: CASSSAGQGDGYTF. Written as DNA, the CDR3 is TGTGCCAGCAGTTCAGCGGGACAGGGAGATGGCTACACCTTC.

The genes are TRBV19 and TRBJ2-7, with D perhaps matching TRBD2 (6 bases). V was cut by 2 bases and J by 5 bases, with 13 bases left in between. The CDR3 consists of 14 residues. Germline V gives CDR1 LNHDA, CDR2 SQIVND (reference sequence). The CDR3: CASSIFFSGDEQYF. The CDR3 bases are TGTGCCAGTAGTATATTCTTTTCGGGGGACGAGCAGTACTTC.

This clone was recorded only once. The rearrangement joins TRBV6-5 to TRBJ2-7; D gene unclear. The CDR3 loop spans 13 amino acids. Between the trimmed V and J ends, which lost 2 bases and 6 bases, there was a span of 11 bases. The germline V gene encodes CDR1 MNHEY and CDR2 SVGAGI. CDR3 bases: TGTGCCAGCAGTTACGGGCTTTCCGGCGAGCAGTACTTC. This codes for CASSYGLSGEQYF.

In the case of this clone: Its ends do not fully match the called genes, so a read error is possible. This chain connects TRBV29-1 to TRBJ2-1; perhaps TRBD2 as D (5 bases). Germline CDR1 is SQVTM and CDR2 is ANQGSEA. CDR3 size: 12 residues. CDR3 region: CSVEGSRDGQFF. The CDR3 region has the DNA TGCAGCGTCGAAGGGTCCCGGGATGGGCAGTTCTTC.

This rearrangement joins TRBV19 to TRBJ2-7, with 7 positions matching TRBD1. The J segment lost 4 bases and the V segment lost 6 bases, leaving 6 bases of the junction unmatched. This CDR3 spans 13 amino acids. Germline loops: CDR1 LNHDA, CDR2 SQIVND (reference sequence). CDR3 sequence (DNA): TGTGCCAGTAGCAGAGACAGGGAGTACGAGCAGTACTTC. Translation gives CASSRDREYEQYF.

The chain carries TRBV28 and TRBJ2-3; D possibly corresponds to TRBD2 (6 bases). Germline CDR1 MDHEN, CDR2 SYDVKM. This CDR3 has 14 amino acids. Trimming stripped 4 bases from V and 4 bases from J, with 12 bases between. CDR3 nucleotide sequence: TGTGCCAGCAGTTACCCTAGGAGGGCAGATACGCAGTATTTT. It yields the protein CASSYPRRADTQYF.

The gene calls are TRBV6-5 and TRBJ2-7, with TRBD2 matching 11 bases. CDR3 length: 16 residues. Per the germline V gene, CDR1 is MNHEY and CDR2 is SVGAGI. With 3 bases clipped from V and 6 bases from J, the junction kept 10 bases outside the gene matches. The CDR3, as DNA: TGTGCCAGCAGTTATCTTGTAGCGGGAGGGCCGGGCGAGCAGTACTTC. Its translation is CASSYLVAGGPGEQYF.

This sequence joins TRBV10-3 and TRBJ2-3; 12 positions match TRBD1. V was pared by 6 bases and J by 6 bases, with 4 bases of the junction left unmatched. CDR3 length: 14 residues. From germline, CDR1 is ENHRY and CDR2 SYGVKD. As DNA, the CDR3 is TGTGCCATCAGGGGGACAGGGGGCGTGGATACGCAGTATTTT. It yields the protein CAIRGTGGVDTQYF.

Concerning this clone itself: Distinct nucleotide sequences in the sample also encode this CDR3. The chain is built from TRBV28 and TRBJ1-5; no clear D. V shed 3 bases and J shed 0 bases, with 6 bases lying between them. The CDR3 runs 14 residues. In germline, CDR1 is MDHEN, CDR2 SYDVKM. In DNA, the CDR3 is TGTGCCAGCAGTTTGTCTATTAGCAATCAGCCCCAGCATTTT. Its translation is CASSLSISNQPQHF.

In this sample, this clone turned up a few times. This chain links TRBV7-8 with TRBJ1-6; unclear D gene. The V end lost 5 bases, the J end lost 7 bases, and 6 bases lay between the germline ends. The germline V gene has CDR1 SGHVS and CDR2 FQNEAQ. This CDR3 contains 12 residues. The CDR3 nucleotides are TGTGCCAGCAGCCCCATCAATTCACCCCTCCACTTT. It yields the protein CASSPINSPLHF. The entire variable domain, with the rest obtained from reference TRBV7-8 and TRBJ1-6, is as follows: GAGVSQSPRYKVAKRGQDVALRCDPISGHVSLFWYQQALGQGPEFLTYFQNEAQLDKSGLPSDRFFAERPEGSVSTLKIQRTQQEDSAVYLCASSPINSPLHFGNGTRLTVT.

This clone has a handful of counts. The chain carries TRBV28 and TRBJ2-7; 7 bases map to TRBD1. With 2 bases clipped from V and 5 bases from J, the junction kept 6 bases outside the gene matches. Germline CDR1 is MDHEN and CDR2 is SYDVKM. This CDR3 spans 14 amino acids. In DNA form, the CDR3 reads TGTGCCAGCAGTTTAAACAGGGGATCCGACGAGCAGTACTTC. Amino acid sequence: CASSLNRGSDEQYF.

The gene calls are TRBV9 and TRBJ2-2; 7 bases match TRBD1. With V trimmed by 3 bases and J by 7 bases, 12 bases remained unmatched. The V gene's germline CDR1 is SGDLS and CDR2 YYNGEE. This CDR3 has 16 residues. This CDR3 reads CASSDDRASQSGELFF. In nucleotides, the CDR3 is TGTGCCAGCAGCGACGACAGGGCCAGCCAGAGCGGGGAGCTGTTTTTT.

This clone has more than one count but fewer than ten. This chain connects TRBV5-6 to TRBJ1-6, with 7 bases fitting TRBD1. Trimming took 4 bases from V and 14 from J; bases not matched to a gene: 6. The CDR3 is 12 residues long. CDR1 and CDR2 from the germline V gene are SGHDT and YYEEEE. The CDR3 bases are TGTGCCAGCAGCCTGACAGGGACGGCCCTCCACTTT. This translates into CASSLTGTALHF.

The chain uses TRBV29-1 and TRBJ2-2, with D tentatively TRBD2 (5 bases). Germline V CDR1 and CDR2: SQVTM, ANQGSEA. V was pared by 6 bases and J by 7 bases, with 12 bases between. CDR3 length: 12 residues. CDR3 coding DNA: TGCAGCGTGCGGGCCCTTGGCGGGGAGCTGTTTTTT. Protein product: CSVRALGGELFF.

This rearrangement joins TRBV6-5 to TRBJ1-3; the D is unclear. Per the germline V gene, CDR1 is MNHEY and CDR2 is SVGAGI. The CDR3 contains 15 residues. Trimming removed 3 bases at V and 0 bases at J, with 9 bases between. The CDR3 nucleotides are TGTGCCAGCAGTTATACAGCCTACTCTGGAAACACCATATATTTT. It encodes CASSYTAYSGNTIYF.

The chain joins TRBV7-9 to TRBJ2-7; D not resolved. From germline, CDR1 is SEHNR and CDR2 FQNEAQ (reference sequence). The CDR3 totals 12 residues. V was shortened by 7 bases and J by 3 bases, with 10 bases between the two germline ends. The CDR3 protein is CASTNSGYEQYF. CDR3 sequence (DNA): TGTGCCAGCACCAACTCGGGCTACGAGCAGTACTTC.

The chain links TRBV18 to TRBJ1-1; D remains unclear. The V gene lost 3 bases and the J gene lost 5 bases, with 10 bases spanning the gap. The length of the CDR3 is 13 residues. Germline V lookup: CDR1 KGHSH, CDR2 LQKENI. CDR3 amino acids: CASSPRPGTEAFF. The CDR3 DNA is TGTGCCAGCTCACCGCGACCCGGGACTGAAGCTTTCTTT.

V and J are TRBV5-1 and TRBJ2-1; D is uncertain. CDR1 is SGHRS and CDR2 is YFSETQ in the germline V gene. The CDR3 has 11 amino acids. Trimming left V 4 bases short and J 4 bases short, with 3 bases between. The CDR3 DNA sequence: TGCGCCAGCAGCCGGTACAATGAGCAGTTCTTC. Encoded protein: CASSRYNEQFF.

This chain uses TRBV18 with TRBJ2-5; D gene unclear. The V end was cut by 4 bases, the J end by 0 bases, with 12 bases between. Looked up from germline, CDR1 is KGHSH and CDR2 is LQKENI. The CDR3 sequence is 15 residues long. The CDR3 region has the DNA TGTGCCAGCTCACGATACCAGGATAACCAAGAGACCCAGTACTTC. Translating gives CASSRYQDNQETQYF.

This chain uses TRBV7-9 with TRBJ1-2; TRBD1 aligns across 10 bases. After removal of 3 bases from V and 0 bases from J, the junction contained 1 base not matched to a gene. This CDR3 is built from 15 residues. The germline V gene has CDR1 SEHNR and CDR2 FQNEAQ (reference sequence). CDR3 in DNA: TGTGCCAGCAGCTTGGGACAGGGGCCTAACTATGGCTACACCTTC. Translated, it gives CASSLGQGPNYGYTF.